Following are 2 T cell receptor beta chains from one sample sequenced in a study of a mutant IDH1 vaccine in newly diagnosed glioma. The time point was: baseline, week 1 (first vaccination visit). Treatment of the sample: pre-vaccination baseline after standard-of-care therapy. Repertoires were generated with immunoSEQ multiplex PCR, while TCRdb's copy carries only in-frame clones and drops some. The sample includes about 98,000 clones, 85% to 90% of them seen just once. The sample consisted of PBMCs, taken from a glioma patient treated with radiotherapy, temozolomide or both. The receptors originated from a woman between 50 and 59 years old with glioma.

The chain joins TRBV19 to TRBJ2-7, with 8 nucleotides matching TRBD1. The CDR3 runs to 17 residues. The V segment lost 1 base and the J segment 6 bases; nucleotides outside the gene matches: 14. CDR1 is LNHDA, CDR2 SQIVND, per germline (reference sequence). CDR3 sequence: CASSIGTSRTGFGEQYF. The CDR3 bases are TGTGCCAGTAGTATAGGCACGAGCCGGACAGGGTTTGGCGAGCAGTACTTC.

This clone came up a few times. The CDR3 DNA is TGTGCCAGCAGCCAAGATTATGGCAGCCTCTCTGGAAACACCATATATTTT. Its translation: CASSQDYGSLSGNTIYF. The chain couples TRBV4-2 to TRBJ1-3; D remains ambiguous. Germline CDR1 and CDR2: LGHNA and YNFKEQ. V lost 0 bases to trimming and J lost 0 bases, with 12 bases between them. The CDR3 has 17 residues.